This T cell receptor (beta chain) was recovered during a study of cytomegalovirus exposure and HLA in healthy donors. The PCR contained 60 Vbeta and 13 Jbeta primers. TCRdb keeps only in-frame clones here, not all; method: immunoSEQ multiplex PCR. The data contain 150,000 to 200,000 clones, 70% to 85% of them singletons. Study-wide points: Association with HLA alleles at 0.05 false discovery rate was found for 16,951 TCR beta sequences in a later analysis.

From germline, CDR1 is SGHRS and CDR2 YFSETQ. This CDR3 is built from 17 residues. Trimming pared 4 bases from V and 3 bases from J, leaving 17 bases between. Every donor was a healthy person donating bone marrow. Comments on this clone: What it recognizes is unknown.

The chain joins TRBV5-1 to TRBJ2-6, with D possibly TRBD2 on 6 matching bases. The TCR comes from a man aged 50-59 years in good health and CMV-seropositive. The material sequenced was PBMCs. For the CDR3, the DNA is TGCGCCAGCAGCCCTAACTCGGAGGGTTTTGGGGCCAACGTCCTGACTTTC. As protein: CASSPNSEGFGANVLTF.